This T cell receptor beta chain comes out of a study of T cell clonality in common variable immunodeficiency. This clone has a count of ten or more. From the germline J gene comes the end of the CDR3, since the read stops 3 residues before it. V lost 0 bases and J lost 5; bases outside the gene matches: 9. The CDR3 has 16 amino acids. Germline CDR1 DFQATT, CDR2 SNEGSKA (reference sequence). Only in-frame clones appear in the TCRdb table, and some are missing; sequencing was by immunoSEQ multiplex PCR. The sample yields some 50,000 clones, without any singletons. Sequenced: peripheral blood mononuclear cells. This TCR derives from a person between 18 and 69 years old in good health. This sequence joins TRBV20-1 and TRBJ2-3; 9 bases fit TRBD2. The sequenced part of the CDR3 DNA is TGCAGTGCTAGAGATATATTAGCGGGAGCGGTAGATACG. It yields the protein CSARDILAGAVDT. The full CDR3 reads CSARDILAGAVDTQYF.